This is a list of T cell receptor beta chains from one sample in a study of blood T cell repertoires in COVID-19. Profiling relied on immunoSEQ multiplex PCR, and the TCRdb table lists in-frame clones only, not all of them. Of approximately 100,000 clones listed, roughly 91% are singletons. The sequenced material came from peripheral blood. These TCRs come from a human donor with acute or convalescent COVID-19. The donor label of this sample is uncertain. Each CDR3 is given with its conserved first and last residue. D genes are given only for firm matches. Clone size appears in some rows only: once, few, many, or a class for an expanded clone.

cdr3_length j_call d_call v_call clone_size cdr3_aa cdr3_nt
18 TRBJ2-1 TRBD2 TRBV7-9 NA CASSLVGMREGSYNEQFF TGTGCCAGCAGCTTAGTCGGGATGCGGGAGGGCTCCTACAATGAGCAGTTCTTC
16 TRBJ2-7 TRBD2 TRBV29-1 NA CSVELGTSGSSYEQYF TGCAGCGTTGAATTGGGGACTAGCGGGAGCTCCTACGAGCAGTACTTC
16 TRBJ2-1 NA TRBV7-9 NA CASSLRAQSSYNEQFF TGTGCCAGCAGCCTCAGGGCACAGAGCTCCTACAATGAGCAGTTCTTC
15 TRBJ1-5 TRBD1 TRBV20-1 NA CSASLGRGRIQPQHF TGCAGTGCTAGTTTGGGCAGGGGGCGGATTCAGCCCCAGCATTTT
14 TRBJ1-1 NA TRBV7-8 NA CASSPTARGTEAFF TGTGCCAGCAGCCCCACCGCCCGAGGTACTGAAGCTTTCTTT
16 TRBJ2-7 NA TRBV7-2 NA CASSLAVRSHSYEQYF TGTGCCAGCAGCTTAGCTGTACGGTCCCACTCCTACGAGCAGTACTTC
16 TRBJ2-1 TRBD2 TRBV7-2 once CASSLGEAGGTTGQFF TGTGCCAGCAGCTTAGGAGAAGCGGGGGGGACTACGGGGCAGTTCTTC
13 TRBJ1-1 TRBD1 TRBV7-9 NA CASSTGVNTEAFF TGTGCCAGCAGCACAGGGGTGAACACTGAAGCTTTCTTT
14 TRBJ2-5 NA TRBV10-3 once CAISDHDMSETQYF TGTGCCATCAGTGACCATGACATGTCGGAGACCCAGTACTTC
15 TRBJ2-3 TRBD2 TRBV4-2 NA CASSPKAGYTDTQYF TGTGCCAGCAGCCCCAAAGCGGGGTACACAGATACGCAGTATTTT
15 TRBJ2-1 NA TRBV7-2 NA CASSPPPRGGNEQFF TGTGCCAGCAGCCCGCCTCCCAGGGGTGGGAATGAGCAGTTCTTC
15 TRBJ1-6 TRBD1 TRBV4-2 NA CASSIDRDRGSPLHF TGTGCCAGCAGCATTGACCGGGACAGGGGATCACCCCTCCACTTT
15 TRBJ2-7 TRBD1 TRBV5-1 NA CASSPWTGPGYEQYF TGCGCCAGCAGCCCCTGGACAGGTCCGGGGTACGAGCAGTACTTC
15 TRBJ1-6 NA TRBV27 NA CASSLKGPRNSPLHF TGTGCCAGCAGTTTAAAGGGGCCGCGGAATTCACCCCTCCACTTT
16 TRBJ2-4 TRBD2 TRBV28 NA CASSPRLAGIKNIQYF TGTGCCAGCAGCCCTCGACTAGCGGGAATCAAAAACATTCAGTACTTC
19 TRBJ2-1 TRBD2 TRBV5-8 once CASSDAGTSAIIRRGEQFF TGTGCCAGCAGCGATGCAGGTACTAGCGCCATAATCCGACGGGGTGAGCAGTTCTTC
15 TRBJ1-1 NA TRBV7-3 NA CASSLTGDMNTEAFF TGTGCCAGCAGCTTAACGGGAGACATGAACACTGAAGCTTTCTTT
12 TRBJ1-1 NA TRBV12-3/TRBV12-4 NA CASTLGPSQGHF TGTGCCAGCACCCTCGGACCGTCGCAGGGCCACTTT
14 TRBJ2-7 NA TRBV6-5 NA CASSYTDTSNEQYF TGTGCCAGCAGCTACACTGACACCTCCAACGAGCAGTACTTC
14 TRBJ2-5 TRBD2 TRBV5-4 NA CASSSGLAEETQYF TGTGCCAGCAGCTCCGGACTAGCGGAAGAGACCCAGTACTTC
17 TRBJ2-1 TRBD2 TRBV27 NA CASSLGSWRESENEQFF TGTGCCAGCAGTTTAGGTTCTTGGCGGGAGAGTGAGAATGAGCAGTTCTTC
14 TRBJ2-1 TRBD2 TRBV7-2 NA CASSLLLSGGAEFF TGTGCCAGCAGCTTACTCCTAAGCGGGGGGGCGGAGTTCTTC
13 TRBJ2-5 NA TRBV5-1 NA CASSLGSGRGKYF TGCGCCAGCAGCTTGGGCTCCGGACGGGGGAAGTACTTC
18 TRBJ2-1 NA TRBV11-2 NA CASSLTPQFYSSYNEQFF TGTGCCAGCAGCTTAACCCCTCAATTTTACAGCTCCTACAATGAGCAGTTCTTC
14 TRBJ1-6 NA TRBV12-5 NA CASGLGTGNSPLHF TGTGCTAGTGGTTTGGGGACGGGGAATTCACCCCTCCACTTT
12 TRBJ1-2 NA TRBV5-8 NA CASSLWGQGYTF TGTGCCAGCAGCTTGTGGGGGCAAGGCTACACCTTC
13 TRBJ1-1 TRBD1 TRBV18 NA CASSRQGGTEAFF TGTGCCAGCTCACGACAGGGAGGCACTGAAGCTTTCTTT
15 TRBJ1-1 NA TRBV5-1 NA CASSLGQDMNTEAFF TGCGCCAGCAGCTTGGGACAGGACATGAACACTGAAGCTTTCTTT